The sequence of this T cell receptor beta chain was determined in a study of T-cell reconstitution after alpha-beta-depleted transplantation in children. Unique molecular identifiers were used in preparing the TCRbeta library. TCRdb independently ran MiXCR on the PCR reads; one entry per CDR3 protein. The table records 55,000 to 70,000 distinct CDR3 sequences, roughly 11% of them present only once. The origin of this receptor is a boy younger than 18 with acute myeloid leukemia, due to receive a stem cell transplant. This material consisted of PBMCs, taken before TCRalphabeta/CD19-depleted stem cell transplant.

The CDR3 sequence: CASSPRGARNIQYF. The CDR3 nucleotides are TGTGCCAGCAGCCCCCGCGGGGCGAGGAACATTCAGTACTTC. The chain employs TRBV7-6 and TRBJ2-4; D might be TRBD2 (6 bases). V dropped 5 bases and J dropped 7 bases, with 15 bases sitting between them. Germline V CDR1 and CDR2: SGHVS, FNYEAQ. The CDR3 has 14 amino acids. Supplemented by reference TRBV7-6 and TRBJ2-4, the full variable domain reads GAGVSQSPRYKVTKRGQDVALRCDPISGHVSLYWYRQALGQGPEFLTYFNYEAQQDKSGLPNDRFSAERPEGSISTLTIQRTEQRDSAMYRCASSPRGARNIQYFGAGTRLSVL.